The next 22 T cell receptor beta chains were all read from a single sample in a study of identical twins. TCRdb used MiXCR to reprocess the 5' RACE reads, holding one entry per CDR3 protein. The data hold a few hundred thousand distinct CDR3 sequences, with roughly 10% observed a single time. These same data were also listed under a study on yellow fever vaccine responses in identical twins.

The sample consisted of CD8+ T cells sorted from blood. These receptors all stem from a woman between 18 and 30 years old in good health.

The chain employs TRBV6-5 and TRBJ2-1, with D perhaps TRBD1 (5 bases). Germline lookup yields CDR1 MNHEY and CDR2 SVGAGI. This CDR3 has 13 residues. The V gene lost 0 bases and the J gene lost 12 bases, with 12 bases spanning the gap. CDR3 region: CASSYSPGPPQFF. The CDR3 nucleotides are TGTGCCAGCAGTTACTCTCCAGGGCCGCCGCAGTTCTTC.

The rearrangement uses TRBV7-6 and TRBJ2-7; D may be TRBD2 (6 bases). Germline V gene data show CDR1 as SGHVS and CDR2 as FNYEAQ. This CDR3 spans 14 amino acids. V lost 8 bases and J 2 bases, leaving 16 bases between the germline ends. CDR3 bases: TGTGCCAGCTCAAGTGGCGGGGCCCCCTACGAGCAGTACTTC. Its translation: CASSSGGAPYEQYF.

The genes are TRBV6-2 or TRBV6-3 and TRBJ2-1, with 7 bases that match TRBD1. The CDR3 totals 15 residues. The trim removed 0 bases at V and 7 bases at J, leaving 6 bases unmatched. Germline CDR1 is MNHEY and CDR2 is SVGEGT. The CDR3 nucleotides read TGTGCCAGCAGTTACTCGATGGCGACAGGGAATGAGCAGTTCTTC. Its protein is CASSYSMATGNEQFF.

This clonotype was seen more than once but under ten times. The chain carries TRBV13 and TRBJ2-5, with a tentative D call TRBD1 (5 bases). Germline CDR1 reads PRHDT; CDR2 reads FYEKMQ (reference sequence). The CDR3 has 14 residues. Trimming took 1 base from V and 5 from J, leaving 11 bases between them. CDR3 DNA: TGTGCCAGCAGCTTAGCAGGGATCTTGGAGACCCAGTACTTC. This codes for CASSLAGILETQYF. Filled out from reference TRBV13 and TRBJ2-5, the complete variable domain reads AAGVIQSPRHLIKEKRETATLKCYPIPRHDTVYWYQQGPGQDPQFLISFYEKMQSDKGSIPDRFSAQQFSDYHSELNMSSLELGDSALYFCASSLAGILETQYFGPGTRLLVL.

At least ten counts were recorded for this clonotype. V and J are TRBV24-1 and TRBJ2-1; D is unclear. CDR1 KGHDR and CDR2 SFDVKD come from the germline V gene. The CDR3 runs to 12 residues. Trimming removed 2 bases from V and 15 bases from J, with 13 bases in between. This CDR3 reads CATSDSGNQRFF. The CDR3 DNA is TGTGCCACCAGTGATTCAGGTAATCAGCGGTTCTTC.

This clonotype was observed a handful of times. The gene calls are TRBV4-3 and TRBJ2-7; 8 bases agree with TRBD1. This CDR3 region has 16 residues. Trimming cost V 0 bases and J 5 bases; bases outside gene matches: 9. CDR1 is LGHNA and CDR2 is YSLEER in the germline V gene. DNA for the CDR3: TGCGCCAGCAGCCAAGATATAGGACAGGGTTATGACGAGCAGTACTTC. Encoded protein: CASSQDIGQGYDEQYF.

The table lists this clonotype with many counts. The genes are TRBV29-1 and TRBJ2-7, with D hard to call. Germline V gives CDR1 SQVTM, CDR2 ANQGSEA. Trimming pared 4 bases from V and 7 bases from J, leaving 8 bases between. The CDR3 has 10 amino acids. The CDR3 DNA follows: TGCAGCGTTGTGGCGGTAGAGCAGTACTTC. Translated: CSVVAVEQYF.

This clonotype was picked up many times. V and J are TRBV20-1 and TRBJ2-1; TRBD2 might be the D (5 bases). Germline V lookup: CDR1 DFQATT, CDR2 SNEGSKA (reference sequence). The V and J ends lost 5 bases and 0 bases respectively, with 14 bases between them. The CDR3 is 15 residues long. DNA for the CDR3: TGCAGTGCTTACGTAGCGTGGAGCTCCTACAATGAGCAGTTCTTC. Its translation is CSAYVAWSSYNEQFF.

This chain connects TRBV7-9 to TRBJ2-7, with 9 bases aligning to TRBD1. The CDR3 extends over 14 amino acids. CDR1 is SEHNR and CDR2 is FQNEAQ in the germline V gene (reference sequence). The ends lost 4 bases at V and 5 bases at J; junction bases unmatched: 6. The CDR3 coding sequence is TGTGCCAGCAGCTACCGGGACAGGGCGGACGAGCAGTACTTC. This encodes CASSYRDRADEQYF.

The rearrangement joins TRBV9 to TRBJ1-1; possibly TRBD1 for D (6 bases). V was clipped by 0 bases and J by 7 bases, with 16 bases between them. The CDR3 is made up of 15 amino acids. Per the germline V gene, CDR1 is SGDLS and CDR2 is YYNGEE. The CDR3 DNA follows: TGTGCCAGCAGCGTAGTTGGGGGGGCGTTGAATGAAGCTTTCTTT. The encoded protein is CASSVVGGALNEAFF.

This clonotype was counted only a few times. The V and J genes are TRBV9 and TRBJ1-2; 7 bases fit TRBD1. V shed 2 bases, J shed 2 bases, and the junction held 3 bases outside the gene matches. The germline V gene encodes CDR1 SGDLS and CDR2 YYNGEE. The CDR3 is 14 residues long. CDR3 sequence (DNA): TGTGCCAGCAGCGTCGGGGACAGAAACTATGGCTACACCTTC. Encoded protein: CASSVGDRNYGYTF.

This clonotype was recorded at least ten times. CDR3 residues: CSASYSGIVYEQYF. The CDR3 DNA reads as TGCAGTGCTAGTTACAGCGGGATTGTTTACGAGCAGTACTTC. The chain employs TRBV20-1 and TRBJ2-7; 7 bases align to TRBD2. The length of the CDR3 is 14 residues. Germline CDR1 is DFQATT and CDR2 is SNEGSKA (reference sequence). J was trimmed by 4 bases and V by 3 bases; bases with no gene match: 9.

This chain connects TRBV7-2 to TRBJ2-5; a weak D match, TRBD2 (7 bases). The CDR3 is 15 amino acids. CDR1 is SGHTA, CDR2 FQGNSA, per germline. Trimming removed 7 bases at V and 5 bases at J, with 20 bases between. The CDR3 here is CASTPIGGGTETQYF. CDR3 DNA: TGTGCCAGCACCCCAATTGGGGGGGGCACGGAGACCCAGTACTTC. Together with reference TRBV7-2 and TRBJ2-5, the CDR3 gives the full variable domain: GAGVSQSPSNKVTEKGKDVELRCDPISGHTALYWYRQSLGQGLEFLIYFQGNSAPDKSGLPSDRFSAERTGGSVSTLTIQRTQQEDSAVYLCASTPIGGGTETQYFGPGTRLLVL.

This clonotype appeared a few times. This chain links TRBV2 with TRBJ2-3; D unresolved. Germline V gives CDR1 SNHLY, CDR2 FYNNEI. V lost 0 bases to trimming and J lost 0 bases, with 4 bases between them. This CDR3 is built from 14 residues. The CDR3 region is CASSEASSTDTQYF. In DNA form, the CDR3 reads TGTGCCAGCAGTGAAGCGAGTAGCACAGATACGCAGTATTTT.

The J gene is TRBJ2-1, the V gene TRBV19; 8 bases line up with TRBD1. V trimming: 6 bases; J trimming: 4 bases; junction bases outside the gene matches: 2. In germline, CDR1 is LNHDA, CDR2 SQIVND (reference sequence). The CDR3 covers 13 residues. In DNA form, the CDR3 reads TGTGCCAGTAGGAGGACAGGGTACAATGAGCAGTTCTTC. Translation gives CASRRTGYNEQFF.

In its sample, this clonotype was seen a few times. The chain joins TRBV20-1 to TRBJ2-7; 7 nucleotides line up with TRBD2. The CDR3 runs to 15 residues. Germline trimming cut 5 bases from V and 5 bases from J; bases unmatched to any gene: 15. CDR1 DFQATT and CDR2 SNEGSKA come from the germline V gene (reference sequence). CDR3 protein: CSAQPHGGYGHEQYF. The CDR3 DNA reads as TGCAGTGCTCAACCTCACGGGGGGTACGGCCACGAGCAGTACTTC.

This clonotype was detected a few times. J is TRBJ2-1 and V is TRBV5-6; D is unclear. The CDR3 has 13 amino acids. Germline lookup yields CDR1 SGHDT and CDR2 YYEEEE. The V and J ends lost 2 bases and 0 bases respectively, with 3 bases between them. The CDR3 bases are TGTGCCAGCAGCTTACCCTCCTACAATGAGCAGTTCTTC. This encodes CASSLPSYNEQFF.

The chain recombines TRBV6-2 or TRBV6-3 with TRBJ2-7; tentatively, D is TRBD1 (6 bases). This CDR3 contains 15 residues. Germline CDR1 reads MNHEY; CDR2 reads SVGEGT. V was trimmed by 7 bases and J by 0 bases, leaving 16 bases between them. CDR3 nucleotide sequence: TGTGCCAGCACTGCGACGCAGGGGAGCTCCTACGAGCAGTACTTC. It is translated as CASTATQGSSYEQYF.

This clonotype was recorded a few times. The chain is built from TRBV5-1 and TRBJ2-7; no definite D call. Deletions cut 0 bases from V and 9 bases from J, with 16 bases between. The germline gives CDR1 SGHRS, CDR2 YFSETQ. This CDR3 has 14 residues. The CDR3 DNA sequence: TGCGCCAGCAGCTTGGAGTCCGGGTATACTTGGCAGTACTTC. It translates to CASSLESGYTWQYF.

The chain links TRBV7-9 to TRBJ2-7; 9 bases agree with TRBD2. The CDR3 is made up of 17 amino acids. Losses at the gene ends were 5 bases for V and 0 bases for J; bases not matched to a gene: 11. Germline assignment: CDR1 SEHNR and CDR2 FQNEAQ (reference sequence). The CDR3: CASSTRLAAGSSYEQYF. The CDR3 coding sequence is TGTGCCAGCAGCACCAGACTAGCGGCCGGGAGCTCCTACGAGCAGTACTTC.

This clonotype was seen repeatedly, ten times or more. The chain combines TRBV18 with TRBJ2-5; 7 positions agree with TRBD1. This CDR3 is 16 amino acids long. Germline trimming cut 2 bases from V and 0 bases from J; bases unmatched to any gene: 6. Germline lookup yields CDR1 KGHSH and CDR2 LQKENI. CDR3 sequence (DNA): TGTGCCAGCTCACCAGAGACAGGGACGTACCAAGAGACCCAGTACTTC. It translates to CASSPETGTYQETQYF.

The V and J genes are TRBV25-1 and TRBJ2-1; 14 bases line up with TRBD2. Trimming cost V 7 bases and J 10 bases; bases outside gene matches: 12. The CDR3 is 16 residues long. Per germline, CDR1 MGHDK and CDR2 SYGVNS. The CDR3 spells CASMGLAGDFGWEQFF. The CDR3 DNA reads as TGTGCCAGCATGGGACTAGCGGGAGACTTCGGTTGGGAGCAGTTCTTC.